The clone carrying this T cell receptor (beta chain) was seen many times. Its specificity is not known. This record belongs to a study of cytomegalovirus exposure and HLA in healthy donors. Study results and limitations: Later examination showed HLA-associated TCR beta chains had greater clonal expansion than equally common others. There were several of the most significant clusters that appeared linked to common viral pathogens in a later analysis.

PCR involved 60 Vbeta and 13 Jbeta primers. Repertoires were generated with immunoSEQ multiplex PCR, while TCRdb's copy carries only in-frame clones and drops some. Of 90,000 to 120,000 clones listed, approximately 77% are singletons. The CDR3 runs 14 residues. Germline loops: CDR1 MGHRA, CDR2 YSYEKL. Trimming removed 4 bases at V and 5 bases at J, with 11 bases between. The chain links TRBV4-1 to TRBJ2-2; D unclear. This clonotype originated in a male donor in good health and CMV-seropositive. Sequencing input: PBMCs. CDR3 in amino acids: CASSLRRDTGELFF. In DNA, the CDR3 is TGCGCCAGCAGCCTAAGAAGAGATACCGGGGAGCTGTTTTTT.